Here is one T cell receptor (beta chain) with its context. Its cognate antigen is unknown. This entry is derived from a study of T cell repertoires in cytomegalovirus infection. About the research overall: Public signatures in TCR beta pointed to CMV infection and matching HLA type. Points from the study as a whole: HLA-C-restricted, CMV-specific TCR beta clonotypes were dominant ex vivo.

In TCRdb, the reads were re-called with MiXCR into one record per CDR3 protein. This table holds about 35,000 distinct CDR3 sequences, about 54% found once. V lost 7 bases to trimming and J lost 4 bases, with 10 bases between them. The CDR3 totals 13 residues. The V gene's germline CDR1 is MNHEY and CDR2 SMNVEV (reference sequence). Sample: CD8+ T cells from cultured PBMCs, taken from culture after CMV antigen stimulation. The sequence was collected from a human donor in good health (CMV status not recorded). Some clones in this sample may be carry-over from other donors' samples. The rearrangement uses TRBV27 and TRBJ2-2; D may correspond to TRBD1 or TRBD2 (5 bases each). CDR3 coding DNA: TGTGCCAGCACGGGACGGGGCACCGGGGAGCTGTTTTTT. It translates to CASTGRGTGELFF.